This paragraph covers one T cell receptor beta chain sequence. TCR beta CDR3 regions were amplified from RNA transcripts. The study used the HTBI primer set for a first-round RT-PCR of the TCR CDR3. In TCRdb, the multiplex PCR reads were re-called with MiXCR into one record per CDR3 protein. Among some 510,000 distinct CDR3 sequences listed, around 46% were seen once. Trimming removed 1 base at V and 8 bases at J, with 11 bases between. There are 13 residues in the CDR3. Germline CDR1 SGHTA, CDR2 FQGNSA. This sample was taken from a study of T cells in Graves' hyperthyroidism and ophthalmopathy. The sequencing sample was made of peripheral blood or thyroid tissue (not recorded which). The TCR comes from a woman aged 18 to 35 with Graves' hyperthyroidism. The V and J genes are TRBV7-2 and TRBJ1-1, with no clear D. The CDR3 DNA is TGTGCCAGCAGCTTAGGGCTCGGAAGGGAAGCTTTCTTT. Protein: CASSLGLGREAFF.